This T cell receptor beta chain was sequenced during a study of PD-1 and CTLA-4 blockade in melanoma. V was shortened by 2 bases and J by 4 bases, with 9 bases between the two germline ends. The CDR3 sequence is 13 residues long. Germline V lookup: CDR1 MNHEY, CDR2 SMNVEV (reference sequence). Profiled with immunoSEQ multiplex PCR; TCRdb holds only in-frame clones, not every one. Among around 20,000 clones listed, 70% to 90% were seen once. The material sequenced was CD8+ T cells from peripheral blood, taken before anti-PD-1 treatment. The chain uses TRBV27 and TRBJ2-7; D remains ambiguous. This receptor was obtained from a human donor with melanoma. The CDR3 nucleotides are TGTGCCAGCAGTTTAGACCACCAATACGAGCAGTACTTC. The encoded protein is CASSLDHQYEQYF.